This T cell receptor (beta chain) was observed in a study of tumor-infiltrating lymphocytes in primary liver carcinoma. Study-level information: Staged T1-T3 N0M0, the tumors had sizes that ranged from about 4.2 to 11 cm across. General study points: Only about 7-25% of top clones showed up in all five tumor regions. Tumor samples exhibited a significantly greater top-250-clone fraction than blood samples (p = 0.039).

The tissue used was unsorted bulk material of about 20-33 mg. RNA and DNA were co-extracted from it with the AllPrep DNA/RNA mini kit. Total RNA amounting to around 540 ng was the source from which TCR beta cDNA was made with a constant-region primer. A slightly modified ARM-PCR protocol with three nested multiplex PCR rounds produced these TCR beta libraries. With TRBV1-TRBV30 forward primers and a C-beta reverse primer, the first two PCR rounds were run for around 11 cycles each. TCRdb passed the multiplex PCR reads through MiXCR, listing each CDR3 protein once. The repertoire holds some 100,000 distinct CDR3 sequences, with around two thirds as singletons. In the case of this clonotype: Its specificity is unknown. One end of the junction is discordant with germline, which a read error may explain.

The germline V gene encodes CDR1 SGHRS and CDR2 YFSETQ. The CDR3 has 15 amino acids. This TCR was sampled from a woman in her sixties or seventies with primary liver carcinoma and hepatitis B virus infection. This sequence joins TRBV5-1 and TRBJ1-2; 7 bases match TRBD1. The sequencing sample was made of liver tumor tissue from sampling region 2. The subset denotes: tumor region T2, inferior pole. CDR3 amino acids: CTSNEGAGETYGYTF. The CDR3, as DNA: TGCACCTCCAACGAGGGGGCTGGAGAGACTTATGGCTACACGTTC.